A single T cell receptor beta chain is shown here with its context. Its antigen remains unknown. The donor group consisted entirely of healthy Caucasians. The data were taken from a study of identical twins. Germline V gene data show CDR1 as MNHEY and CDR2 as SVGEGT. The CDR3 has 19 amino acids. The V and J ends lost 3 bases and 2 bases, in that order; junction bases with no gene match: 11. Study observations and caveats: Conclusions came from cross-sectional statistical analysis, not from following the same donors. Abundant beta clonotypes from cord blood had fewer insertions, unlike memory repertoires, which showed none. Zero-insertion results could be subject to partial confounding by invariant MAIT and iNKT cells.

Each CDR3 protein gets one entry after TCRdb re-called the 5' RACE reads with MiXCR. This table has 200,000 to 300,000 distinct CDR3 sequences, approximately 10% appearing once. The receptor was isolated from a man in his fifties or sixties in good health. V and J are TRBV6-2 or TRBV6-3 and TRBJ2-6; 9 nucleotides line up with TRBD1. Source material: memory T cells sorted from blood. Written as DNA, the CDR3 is TGTGCCAGCAGTTATTTCTCCGGGACAGGGCTAGCTGGGGCCAACGTCCTGACTTTC. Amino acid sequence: CASSYFSGTGLAGANVLTF.